A single sample is the source of the 4 T cell receptor beta chains below, sequenced in a study of graft-versus-host responses after intestinal transplantation. These receptors have no identified antigens. Repertoires were generated with immunoSEQ multiplex PCR, while TCRdb's copy carries only in-frame clones and drops some. Here the sample spans over 100,000 clones, about 92% being singletons. The sample in question was unstimulated CD8+ T cells sorted from spleen or lymph node cells, obtained before transplant. Receptor source: a human donor who was the organ donor for an intestinal transplant.

The rearrangement joins TRBV30 to TRBJ1-1; the D is unclear. V lost 0 bases, J lost 0 bases, and 5 bases lay in between. The germline gives CDR1 GTSNPN, CDR2 SVGIG (reference sequence). The CDR3 covers 13 residues. CDR3 DNA: TGTGCCTGGAGTGTAAGTGTGAACACTGAAGCTTTCTTT. Translated, it gives CAWSVSVNTEAFF.

The chain uses TRBV27 and TRBJ2-5; tentative D call: TRBD2 (6 bases). V lost 0 bases to trimming and J lost 4 bases, with 12 bases between them. CDR1 is MNHEY, CDR2 SMNVEV, per germline (reference sequence). The CDR3 consists of 15 residues. The CDR3 DNA is TGTGCCAGCAGTTTATCATCCGGGACTGGAGAGACCCAGTACTTC. Protein sequence: CASSLSSGTGETQYF.

This rearrangement joins TRBV7-9 to TRBJ1-4, with 9 positions matching TRBD1. Germline CDR1 reads SEHNR; CDR2 reads FQNEAQ (reference sequence). The CDR3 loop spans 14 amino acids. V was pared by 6 bases and J by 5 bases, with 4 bases of the junction left unmatched. In nucleotides, the CDR3 is TGTGCCAGCAGTTCCGGGACAGGGAATGAAAAACTGTTTTTT. Protein sequence: CASSSGTGNEKLFF.

This clone came up a few times. The chain has TRBV5-6 and TRBJ2-2; D is unclear. Deletions cut 0 bases from V and 3 bases from J, with 3 bases between. CDR3 length equals 13 residues. Germline-derived CDR1 and CDR2 are SGHDT and YYEEEE. For the CDR3, the DNA is TGTGCCAGCAGCTTGGACCACACCGGGGAGCTGTTTTTT. The encoded protein is CASSLDHTGELFF.